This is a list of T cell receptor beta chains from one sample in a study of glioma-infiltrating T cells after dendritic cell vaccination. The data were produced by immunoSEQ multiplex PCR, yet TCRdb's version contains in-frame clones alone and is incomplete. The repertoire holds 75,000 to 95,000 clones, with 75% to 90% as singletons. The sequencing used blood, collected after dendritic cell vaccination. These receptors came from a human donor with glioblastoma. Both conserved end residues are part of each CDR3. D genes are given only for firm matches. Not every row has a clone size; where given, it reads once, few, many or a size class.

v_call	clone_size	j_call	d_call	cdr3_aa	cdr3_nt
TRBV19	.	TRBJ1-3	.	CASSILSSGNTIYF	TGTGCCAGTAGTATTTTGAGCTCTGGAAACACCATATATTTT
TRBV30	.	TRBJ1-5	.	CAWSIGTANQPQHF	TGTGCCTGGAGTATAGGTACAGCTAATCAGCCCCAGCATTTT
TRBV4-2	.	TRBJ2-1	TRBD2	CASSQEGLAAYNEQFF	TGTGCCAGCAGCCAAGAGGGACTAGCGGCCTACAATGAGCAGTTCTTC
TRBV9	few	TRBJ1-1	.	CASSVRPLQTEAFF	TGTGCCAGCAGCGTTAGGCCGTTACAGACTGAAGCTTTCTTT
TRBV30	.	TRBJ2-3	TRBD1	CAWRLTGGTDTQYF	TGTGCCTGGAGACTGACAGGGGGCACAGATACGCAGTATTTT
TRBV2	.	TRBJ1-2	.	CASSQGQVHYGYTF	TGTGCCAGCAGCCAGGGGCAGGTGCACTATGGCTACACCTTC
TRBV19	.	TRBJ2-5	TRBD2	CASSSQGEVAGEISRETQYF	TGTGCCAGTAGTTCCCAAGGGGAGGTAGCGGGAGAAATATCGCGGGAGACCCAGTACTTC
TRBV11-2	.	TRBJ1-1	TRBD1	CASLNRGRGTEAFF	TGTGCCAGTCTAAACAGGGGGCGAGGGACTGAAGCTTTCTTT
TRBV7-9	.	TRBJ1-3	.	CASSPPGGNTIYF	TGTGCCAGCAGCCCCCCGGGGGGAAACACCATATATTTT
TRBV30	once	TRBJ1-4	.	CAWSSGGGWRTGTEKLFF	TGTGCCTGGAGTTCCGGGGGGGGCTGGAGGACTGGGACTGAAAAACTGTTTTTT
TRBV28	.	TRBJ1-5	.	CASSLPGGQPQHF	TGTGCCAGCAGCCTACCCGGGGGACAGCCCCAGCATTTT
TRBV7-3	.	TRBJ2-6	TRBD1	CASSATGGTGANVLTF	TGTGCCAGCAGCGCAACAGGGGGGACTGGGGCCAACGTCCTGACTTTC
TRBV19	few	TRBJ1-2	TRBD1	CASGTGAYRANYGYTF	TGTGCCAGTGGGACAGGGGCCTACCGCGCTAACTATGGCTACACCTTC
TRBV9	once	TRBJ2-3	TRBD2	CASSVVAGEADTQYF	TGTGCCAGCAGCGTAGTAGCGGGAGAAGCAGATACGCAGTATTTT
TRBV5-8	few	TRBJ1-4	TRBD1	CASSFSGGHEKLFF	TGTGCCAGCAGCTTTTCAGGGGGCCATGAAAAACTGTTTTTT
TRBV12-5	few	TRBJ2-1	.	CASGLTLIQGGEWENEQFF	TGTGCTAGTGGTTTGACACTAATTCAGGGGGGCGAGTGGGAGAATGAGCAGTTCTTC
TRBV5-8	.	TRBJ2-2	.	CASSLAFGGSDFAGELFF	TGTGCCAGCAGCTTGGCCTTTGGAGGGTCCGACTTCGCCGGGGAGCTGTTTTTT
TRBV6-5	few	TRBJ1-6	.	CASSYSGDNSPLHF	TGTGCCAGCAGTTATTCAGGGGATAATTCACCCCTCCACTTT
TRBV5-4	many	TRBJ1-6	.	CASSPLSPGNSPLHF	TGTGCCAGCAGCCCCCTCAGTCCGGGTAATTCACCCCTCCACTTT
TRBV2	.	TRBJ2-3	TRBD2	CASTERSSGRVSDTQYF	TGTGCCAGCACCGAACGATCTAGCGGGAGAGTCTCAGATACGCAGTATTTT
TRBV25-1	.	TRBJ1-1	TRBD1	CASSVSGTGVNTEAFF	TGTGCCAGCAGTGTTTCCGGGACAGGGGTGAACACTGAAGCTTTCTTT
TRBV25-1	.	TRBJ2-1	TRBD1	CASSETLGQGVFRNEQFF	TGTGCCAGCAGTGAGACTTTGGGACAGGGCGTTTTCAGGAATGAGCAGTTCTTC
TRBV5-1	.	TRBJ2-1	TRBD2	CASSPPSGSSYNEQFF	TGCGCCAGCAGCCCCCCTAGCGGGAGCTCCTACAATGAGCAGTTCTTC
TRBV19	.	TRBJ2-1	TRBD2	CASSIGLAGSSYNEQFF	TGTGCCAGTAGTATAGGACTAGCGGGTAGCTCCTACAATGAGCAGTTCTTC
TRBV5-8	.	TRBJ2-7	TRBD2	CASSGGLAGGLEQYF	TGTGCCAGCAGCGGAGGACTAGCGGGGGGGCTCGAGCAGTACTTC
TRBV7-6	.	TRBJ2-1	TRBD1	CASSLPRTGYNEQFF	TGTGCCAGCAGCTTACCCAGGACAGGCTACAATGAGCAGTTCTTC
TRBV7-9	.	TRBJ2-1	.	CASSPPLEYSYNEQFF	TGTGCCAGCAGCCCCCCCTTAGAGTACTCCTACAATGAGCAGTTCTTC
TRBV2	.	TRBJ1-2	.	CASKLSTENYGYTF	TGTGCCAGCAAGTTGTCGACAGAAAACTATGGCTACACCTTC
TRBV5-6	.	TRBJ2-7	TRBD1	CASSFGDRVTNEQYF	TGTGCCAGCAGCTTCGGAGACAGGGTTACCAACGAGCAGTACTTC
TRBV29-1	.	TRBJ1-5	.	CSAAGTNSNQPQHF	TGCAGCGCGGCCGGGACAAATAGCAATCAGCCCCAGCATTTT
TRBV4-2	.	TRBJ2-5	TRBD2	CASSQGLASGETQYF	TGTGCCAGCAGCCAAGGTCTGGCTAGCGGGGAGACCCAGTACTTC
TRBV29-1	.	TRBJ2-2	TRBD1	CSVDRVDTGELFF	TGCAGCGTGGACAGGGTGGACACCGGGGAGCTGTTTTTT
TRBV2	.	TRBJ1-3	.	CASRPPWGRDGNTIYF	TGTGCCAGCAGGCCCCCTTGGGGGCGCGATGGAAACACCATATATTTT
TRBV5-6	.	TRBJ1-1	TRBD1	CASSPRDRFMNTEAFF	TGTGCCAGCAGCCCGAGGGACAGGTTTATGAACACTGAAGCTTTCTTT
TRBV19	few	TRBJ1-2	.	CASSTSGTGANYGYTF	TGTGCCAGTAGTACTTCCGGGACGGGAGCTAACTATGGCTACACCTTC
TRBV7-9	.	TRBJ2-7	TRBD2	CASSGLAGGNPYEQYF	TGTGCCAGCAGCGGACTAGCGGGGGGGAACCCCTACGAGCAGTACTTC
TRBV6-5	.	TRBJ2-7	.	CASNTGQTYEQYF	TGTGCCAGCAATACAGGACAGACCTACGAGCAGTACTTC
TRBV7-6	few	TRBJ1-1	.	CASSFGGNTEAFF	TGTGCCAGCAGCTTCGGGGGGAACACTGAAGCTTTCTTT
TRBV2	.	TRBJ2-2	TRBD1	CASSEPGQGNTGELFF	TGTGCCAGCAGTGAACCCGGACAGGGGAACACCGGGGAGCTGTTTTTT
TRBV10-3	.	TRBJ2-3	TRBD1	CAISDDRDRGTDTQYF	TGTGCCATCAGTGACGACCGGGACAGGGGTACAGATACGCAGTATTTT
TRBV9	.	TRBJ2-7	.	CASSVDSGYEQYF	TGTGCCAGCAGCGTAGACTCCGGCTACGAGCAGTACTTC
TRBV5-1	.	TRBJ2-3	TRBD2	CASSLGTSGGATDTQYF	TGCGCCAGCAGCTTGGGGACTAGCGGGGGGGCCACAGATACGCAGTATTTT
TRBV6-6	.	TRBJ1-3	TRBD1	CASRGPGTGYSNTIYF	TGTGCCAGCAGAGGCCCCGGGACAGGGTATAGTAACACCATATATTTT
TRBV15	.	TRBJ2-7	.	CATSSGVWEQYF	TGTGCCACCAGCAGCGGGGTGTGGGAGCAGTACTTC
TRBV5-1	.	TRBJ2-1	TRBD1	CASSPGQGNNEQFF	TGCGCCAGCAGCCCGGGACAGGGTAACAATGAGCAGTTCTTC